The 18 T cell receptor beta chains in this list originate from one sample, sequenced in a study of graft-versus-host responses after intestinal transplantation. Libraries were prepared by immunoSEQ multiplex PCR; TCRdb keeps only in-frame clonotypes and omits some of them. The sample yields about 85,000 clones, around 93% seen once. Antigen specificity for these receptors is unknown. Source: unstimulated CD8+ T cells sorted from spleen or lymph node cells, taken before transplant. The receptors stem from a human donor who was the organ donor for an intestinal transplant.

This clone was observed once. The V gene is TRBV11-1, the J gene TRBJ2-5; 9 bases fit TRBD1. The J call may be in error: the DNA end matches TRBJ2-7 better. The CDR3 totals 15 residues. Germline CDR1 SGHAT, CDR2 FQDESV (reference sequence). The CDR3 DNA sequence: TGTGCCAGCAGCATCCGGGACAGGGTCGTCGGCGAGCAGTACTTC. It encodes CASSIRDRVVGEQYF.

This chain joins TRBV7-2 and TRBJ2-3; 10 bases are shared with TRBD2. Germline V CDR1 and CDR2: SGHTA, FQGNSA. The CDR3 runs to 17 residues. J was trimmed by 5 bases and V by 1 base; bases with no gene match: 9. The CDR3 region is CASSLGDLAGEGDTQYF. The CDR3 DNA reads as TGTGCCAGCAGCTTAGGGGACCTAGCGGGAGAGGGAGATACGCAGTATTTT.

V is TRBV7-7 and J is TRBJ2-2, with D possibly matching TRBD2 (7 bases). Trimming removed 0 bases at V and 2 bases at J, with 13 bases between. Germline V gene sequence: CDR1 SSHAT, CDR2 FNYEAQ (reference sequence). The CDR3 runs to 17 residues. The CDR3 sequence: CASSLAGASGNTGELFF. The CDR3 coding sequence is TGTGCCAGCAGCTTAGCGGGGGCTAGCGGAAACACCGGGGAGCTGTTTTTT.

The V and J genes are TRBV7-3 and TRBJ2-5; D not resolved. The V and J ends lost 5 bases and 4 bases respectively, with 20 bases between them. The CDR3 length is 16 residues. Germline assignment: CDR1 SGHTA and CDR2 FQGTGA. CDR3 nucleotide sequence: TGTGCCAGCAGCATTCGGCAGGTATCTTCGAGAGAGACCCAGTACTTC. Its protein is CASSIRQVSSRETQYF.

The chain employs TRBV27 and TRBJ2-1; 10 bases map to TRBD1. This CDR3 is 16 amino acids long. With V trimmed by 4 bases and J by 7 bases, 10 bases remained unmatched. Germline CDR1 is MNHEY and CDR2 is SMNVEV (reference sequence). DNA for the CDR3: TGTGCCAGCAGTTCCCGGGCTGGACAGGGGGGAAATGAGCAGTTCTTC. Its translation is CASSSRAGQGGNEQFF.

This rearrangement joins TRBV5-4 to TRBJ1-1, with D possibly TRBD1 on 6 matching bases. CDR1 is SGHNT, CDR2 YYREEE, per germline (reference sequence). V lost 4 bases and J 3 bases, leaving 13 bases between the germline ends. The CDR3 is 14 residues long. The chain's CDR3 is CASSAGVGYTEAFF. The CDR3 DNA sequence: TGTGCCAGCAGCGCAGGGGTGGGTTACACTGAAGCTTTCTTT.

V and J are TRBV6-1 and TRBJ1-2; 9 bases match TRBD1. The trim removed 6 bases at V and 2 bases at J, leaving 7 bases unmatched. The V gene's germline CDR1 is MNHNS and CDR2 SASEGT. CDR3 size: 15 residues. CDR3 residues: CASRAPGTGNYGYTF. CDR3 bases: TGTGCCAGCAGAGCTCCCGGGACAGGGAACTATGGCTACACCTTC.

This chain joins TRBV6-1 and TRBJ2-5, with TRBD2 matching 12 bases. The trim removed 2 bases at V and 5 bases at J, leaving 9 bases unmatched. The CDR3 has 17 residues. The germline CDR1 and CDR2 sequences are MNHNS and SASEGT. CDR3 in amino acids: CASSELGTSGWAETQYF. DNA for the CDR3: TGTGCCAGCAGTGAACTGGGGACTAGCGGGTGGGCGGAGACCCAGTACTTC.

This clone has more than one count but fewer than ten. The chain carries TRBV7-9 and TRBJ2-7; the D gene is possibly TRBD1 (5 bases). Germline CDR1 is SEHNR and CDR2 is FQNEAQ (reference sequence). The ends were cut back, 4 bases at V and 7 bases at J, with 14 bases in the middle. The CDR3 length is 13 residues. The CDR3, as DNA: TGTGCCAGCAGCTCCTCAACAGGTTGGGAGCAGTACTTC. It is translated as CASSSSTGWEQYF.

The chain links TRBV27 to TRBJ1-6; tentatively, D is TRBD1 (5 bases). The CDR3 runs to 16 residues. Germline V lookup: CDR1 MNHEY, CDR2 SMNVEV (reference sequence). The V end lost 4 bases, the J end lost 0 bases, and 10 bases lay between the germline ends. The CDR3 here is CASSYAGSSYNSPLHF. DNA for the CDR3: TGTGCCAGCAGTTACGCAGGGAGCTCCTATAATTCACCCCTCCACTTT.

This sequence joins TRBV29-1 and TRBJ1-1; D remains unclear. V dropped 4 bases and J dropped 5 bases, with 20 bases sitting between them. The CDR3 spans 15 residues. Germline CDR1 is SQVTM and CDR2 is ANQGSEA. The chain's CDR3 is CSVVTRQLRGTEAFF. The CDR3 DNA reads as TGCAGCGTTGTGACACGGCAACTCCGTGGGACTGAAGCTTTCTTT.

This chain connects TRBV7-8 to TRBJ1-2; TRBD1 might be the D (5 bases). The CDR3 sequence is 15 residues long. V gave up 3 bases and J gave up 7 bases, with 18 bases separating them. Germline V gene sequence: CDR1 SGHVS, CDR2 FQNEAQ. The CDR3 DNA sequence: TGTGCCAGCAGCTTGGCTTTTCCAGGGAAGGGTGGCTACACCTTC. Translated: CASSLAFPGKGGYTF. Variable domain in full (rest from reference TRBV7-8 and TRBJ1-2): GAGVSQSPRYKVAKRGQDVALRCDPISGHVSLFWYQQALGQGPEFLTYFQNEAQLDKSGLPSDRFFAERPEGSVSTLKIQRTQQEDSAVYLCASSLAFPGKGGYTFGSGTRLTVV.

CDR3 nucleotides: TGTGCCAGCAGCCCGAGTAGGGCTAGGGGGCCCCAGCATTTT. It translates to CASSPSRARGPQHF. The rearrangement uses TRBV7-2 and TRBJ1-5; perhaps TRBD1 as D (5 bases). The ends were cut back, 5 bases at V and 9 bases at J, with 17 bases in the middle. This CDR3 spans 14 amino acids. CDR1 and CDR2 from the germline V gene are SGHTA and FQGNSA.

This clone was seen once. The CDR3 reads CASSLGGYGYTF. As DNA, the CDR3 is TGTGCCAGCAGCTTAGGAGGCTATGGCTACACCTTC. This rearrangement joins TRBV5-4 to TRBJ1-2; D is unclear. Trimming pared 2 bases from V and 4 bases from J, leaving 6 bases between. This CDR3 has 12 residues. Germline values: CDR1 SGHNT, CDR2 YYREEE (reference sequence).

The chain uses TRBV19 and TRBJ1-5; 7 positions agree with TRBD1. The V gene end was trimmed by 5 bases and the J gene end by 0 bases; junction bases not matched to a gene: 4. Germline CDR1 reads LNHDA; CDR2 reads SQIVND (reference sequence). The CDR3 has 15 residues. CDR3 nucleotide sequence: TGTGCCAGTAGTCCGGGACAGAATAGCAATCAGCCCCAGCATTTT. This codes for CASSPGQNSNQPQHF. Supplemented by reference TRBV19 and TRBJ1-5, the full variable domain reads DGGITQSPKYLFRKEGQNVTLSCEQNLNHDAMYWYRQDPGQGLRLIYYSQIVNDFQKGDIAEGYSVSREKKESFPLTVTSAQKNPTAFYLCASSPGQNSNQPQHFGDGTRLSIL.

CDR3 DNA: TGCGCCAGCAGCCAAGGGTCAGGGCTGGCTAATGAAAAACTGTTTTTT. Translation: CASSQGSGLANEKLFF. This chain joins TRBV4-1 and TRBJ1-4; TRBD1 is a possible D gene (5 bases). Between the trimmed V and J ends, which lost 1 base and 3 bases, there was a span of 12 bases. The length of the CDR3 is 16 residues. Germline V CDR1 and CDR2: MGHRA, YSYEKL.

About this clone: Germline is not matched at one junction end, which may reflect a read error. This chain uses TRBV7-8 with TRBJ2-7; D assignment may be TRBD1 or TRBD2 (5 bases each). The CDR3 is made up of 14 amino acids. CDR1 and CDR2 from the germline V gene are SGHVS and FQNEAQ. In nucleotides, the CDR3 is TGTGCCAGCAGTTTAGACAGCGGTACCTACGAGCAGTACTTC. Translating it yields CASSLDSGTYEQYF. Based on the CDR3 plus reference TRBV7-8 and TRBJ2-7, the full variable domain is GAGVSQSPRYKVAKRGQDVALRCDPISGHVSLFWYQQALGQGPEFLTYFQNEAQLDKSGLPSDRFFAERPEGSVSTLKIQRTQQEDSAVYLCASSLDSGTYEQYFGPGTRLTVT.

The genes are TRBV7-8 and TRBJ2-5, with TRBD2 matching 8 bases. J gave up 3 bases and V 4 bases, and 16 bases lay outside the gene matches. The V gene's germline CDR1 is SGHVS and CDR2 FQNEAQ. This CDR3 contains 18 residues. CDR3 DNA: TGTGCCAGCAGCTCTTCACTAGCGGCATACTGGTTAGAAGAGACCCAGTACTTC. Protein product: CASSSSLAAYWLEETQYF. The variable domain in full, completed from reference TRBV7-8 and TRBJ2-5, reads GAGVSQSPRYKVAKRGQDVALRCDPISGHVSLFWYQQALGQGPEFLTYFQNEAQLDKSGLPSDRFFAERPEGSVSTLKIQRTQQEDSAVYLCASSSSLAAYWLEETQYFGPGTRLLVL.